This passage covers 18 T cell receptor beta chains from one sample sequenced in a study of blood T cell repertoires in COVID-19. The data were produced by immunoSEQ multiplex PCR, yet TCRdb's version contains in-frame clones alone and is incomplete. The sample shows some 330,000 clones, around 83% of them seen only once. What was sequenced was PBMCs or T cells enriched from blood (not recorded which). Receptor source: a woman between 50 and 59 years old who had recovered from COVID-19.

The chain carries TRBV5-8 and TRBJ2-3; 8 nucleotides match TRBD1. V shed 2 bases and J 0 bases; nucleotides not matched to a gene: 14. The CDR3 extends over 19 amino acids. Looked up from germline, CDR1 is SGHTS and CDR2 is YDEGEE. This CDR3 reads CASSFNGPGGRWSTDTQYF. DNA of the CDR3: TGTGCCAGCAGCTTTAATGGGCCAGGGGGCAGGTGGAGCACAGATACGCAGTATTTT.

The CDR3 DNA sequence: TGTGCCATCAGTCCGACTAGCGGGACTCCCCATGAGCAGTTCTTC. Its translation: CAISPTSGTPHEQFF. The gene calls are TRBV10-3 and TRBJ2-1; 11 bases fit TRBD2. The CDR3 covers 15 residues. From germline, CDR1 is ENHRY and CDR2 SYGVKD. The V gene end was trimmed by 5 bases and the J gene end by 8 bases; junction bases not matched to a gene: 8.

This chain uses TRBV7-8 with TRBJ1-5; D possibly corresponds to TRBD1 (5 bases). The CDR3 has 17 residues. V shed 2 bases and J shed 0 bases, with 14 bases lying between them. Germline V gives CDR1 SGHVS, CDR2 FQNEAQ. The CDR3 sequence: CASSLSGAGHSNQPQHF. Here the CDR3 DNA reads TGTGCCAGCAGCTTATCGGGTGCAGGGCATAGCAATCAGCCCCAGCATTTT.

This clone was detected only a few times. This rearrangement joins TRBV4-1 to TRBJ1-2, with D perhaps TRBD1 (5 bases). CDR1 is MGHRA, CDR2 YSYEKL, per germline. This CDR3 comprises 14 residues. Trimming removed 4 bases from V and 0 bases from J, with 9 bases in between. CDR3: CASSPWTTNYGYTF. The CDR3 DNA reads as TGCGCCAGCAGCCCCTGGACAACTAACTATGGCTACACCTTC.

The chain joins TRBV7-6 to TRBJ1-1; possible D gene TRBD1, 5 bases. This CDR3 is built from 13 residues. CDR1 and CDR2 (germline): SGHVS, FNYEAQ. V was shortened by 2 bases and J by 1 base, with 5 bases between the two germline ends. The chain's CDR3 is CASSLRGNTEAFF. The CDR3 DNA reads as TGTGCCAGCAGCTTAAGGGGGAACACTGAAGCTTTCTTT. The full variable domain, with the rest looked up from reference TRBV7-6 and TRBJ1-1, is GAGVSQSPRYKVTKRGQDVALRCDPISGHVSLYWYRQALGQGPEFLTYFNYEAQQDKSGLPNDRFSAERPEGSISTLTIQRTEQRDSAMYRCASSLRGNTEAFFGQGTRLTVV.

Concerning this clone itself: Other DNA sequences in this sample translate to the same CDR3. The chain has TRBV7-2 and TRBJ2-3; tentative D call: TRBD2 (5 bases). This CDR3 contains 13 residues. Deletions cut 2 bases from V and 4 bases from J, with 7 bases between. Germline assignment: CDR1 SGHTA and CDR2 FQGNSA. CDR3 loop: CASSLPGSDTQYF. For the CDR3, the DNA is TGTGCCAGCAGCTTACCGGGGTCAGATACGCAGTATTTT.

This clone appeared once. This chain uses TRBV15 with TRBJ1-3; D gene ambiguous. Germline V gene data show CDR1 as LNHNV and CDR2 as YYDKDF (reference sequence). Trimming cost V 3 bases and J 0 bases, with 12 bases left between them. The CDR3 contains 16 residues. The CDR3 DNA reads as TGTGCCACCAGCAGTGGTGGACTTAGCTCTGGAAACACCATATATTTT. It translates to CATSSGGLSSGNTIYF.

This chain connects TRBV5-1 to TRBJ1-1; D gene uncertain. Germline V gene data show CDR1 as SGHRS and CDR2 as YFSETQ. CDR3 length: 14 residues. V gave up 4 bases and J gave up 0 bases, with 10 bases separating them. DNA of the CDR3: TGCGCCAGCAGCAAGACAAACATGAACACTGAAGCTTTCTTT. It is translated as CASSKTNMNTEAFF.

The gene calls are TRBV15 and TRBJ2-1; 7 bases fit TRBD1. CDR3 length equals 13 residues. Germline CDR1 and CDR2: LNHNV and YYDKDF (reference sequence). With 5 bases clipped from V and 15 bases from J, the junction kept 13 bases outside the gene matches. CDR3 protein: CATSGFEGAHRFF. In DNA, the CDR3 is TGTGCCACCAGCGGATTTGAGGGGGCCCACCGGTTCTTC.

The chain uses TRBV27 and TRBJ2-3; 9 positions match TRBD1. With 5 bases clipped from V and 3 bases from J, the junction kept 15 bases outside the gene matches. The length of the CDR3 is 18 residues. Germline CDR1 and CDR2: MNHEY and SMNVEV (reference sequence). The chain's CDR3 is CASSLWGQGRPTTDTQYF. DNA of the CDR3: TGTGCCAGCAGTCTATGGGGACAGGGTCGGCCCACAACAGATACGCAGTATTTT.

The count of this clone is one. The chain combines TRBV25-1 with TRBJ2-7; 8 bases agree with TRBD2. Per germline, CDR1 MGHDK and CDR2 SYGVNS. V lost 4 bases to trimming and J lost 3 bases; unmatched junction nucleotides: 11. CDR3 length equals 16 residues. The CDR3 protein is CASSAIGAGVNYEQYF. CDR3 DNA sequence: TGTGCCAGCAGTGCCATAGGAGCGGGAGTAAACTACGAGCAGTACTTC.

The chain carries TRBV24-1 and TRBJ2-3; TRBD1 agrees at 9 bases. Per germline, CDR1 KGHDR and CDR2 SFDVKD. After removal of 7 bases from V and 4 bases from J, the junction contained 8 bases not matched to a gene. The length of the CDR3 is 15 residues. CDR3 in amino acids: CATSGTGSLADTQYF. The CDR3 nucleotides are TGTGCCACCAGCGGGACAGGGTCTTTAGCAGATACGCAGTATTTT.

The CDR3 DNA reads TGTGCCAGCCGGGGGAGTTTGTGGACCGGGGAGCTGTTTTTT. Amino acid sequence: CASRGSLWTGELFF. The chain joins TRBV11-2 to TRBJ2-2, with a weak D call TRBD2 (6 bases). Trimming cost V 8 bases and J 5 bases, with 15 bases left between them. The CDR3 totals 14 residues. In germline, CDR1 is SGHAT, CDR2 FQNNGV. The variable domain in full, completed from reference TRBV11-2 and TRBJ2-2, reads EAGVAQSPRYKIIEKRQSVAFWCNPISGHATLYWYQQILGQGPKLLIQFQNNGVVDDSQLPKDRFSAERLKGVDSTLKIQPAKLEDSAVYLCASRGSLWTGELFFGEGSRLTVL.

The chain has TRBV2 and TRBJ1-4; the match to TRBD1 covers 8 bases. CDR1 SNHLY and CDR2 FYNNEI come from the germline V gene. The junction had 7 bases not matched to a gene; V was cut back by 5 bases and J by 8 bases. The length of the CDR3 is 14 residues. The CDR3, as DNA: TGTGCCAGCAGTCCCACGACAGGGGTAGAAAAACTGTTTTTT. This translates into CASSPTTGVEKLFF.

The rearrangement joins TRBV2 to TRBJ1-2; 9 bases are shared with TRBD1. The V and J ends lost 3 bases and 9 bases, in that order; junction bases with no gene match: 5. The CDR3 runs 13 residues. Germline assignment: CDR1 SNHLY and CDR2 FYNNEI. The CDR3 protein is CASSEGQGGRYTF. CDR3 nucleotides: TGTGCCAGCAGTGAGGGACAGGGTGGGCGCTACACCTTC.

The chain combines TRBV7-3 with TRBJ2-1; a weak D match, TRBD2 (6 bases). The germline V gene encodes CDR1 SGHTA and CDR2 FQGTGA. The CDR3 sequence is 16 residues long. The V gene lost 1 base and the J gene lost 2 bases, with 12 bases spanning the gap. The CDR3 spells CASSLIPSSAYNEQFF. The CDR3, as DNA: TGTGCCAGCAGCTTAATTCCCTCTAGCGCCTACAATGAGCAGTTCTTC.

This clone was detected a few times. The chain employs TRBV14 and TRBJ2-1, with 7 bases matching TRBD1. Germline values: CDR1 SGHDN, CDR2 FVKESK. Unmatched junction bases numbered 7, after V lost 0 bases and J lost 5 bases. CDR3 length: 16 amino acids. As DNA, the CDR3 is TGTGCCAGCAGCCAAGATCTGACAGGGCGGCACAATGAGCAGTTCTTC. Its translation is CASSQDLTGRHNEQFF.

The rearrangement uses TRBV7-2 and TRBJ1-4; TRBD1 agrees at 7 bases. V shed 5 bases and J 8 bases; nucleotides not matched to a gene: 14. The germline CDR1 and CDR2 sequences are SGHTA and FQGNSA. The length of the CDR3 is 16 residues. The CDR3 spells CASSPQSRQGQEKLFF. The CDR3 DNA is TGTGCCAGCAGCCCCCAATCTCGACAGGGACAGGAAAAACTGTTTTTT. The whole variable domain, remainder taken from reference TRBV7-2 and TRBJ1-4, is GAGVSQSPSNKVTEKGKDVELRCDPISGHTALYWYRQSLGQGLEFLIYFQGNSAPDKSGLPSDRFSAERTGGSVSTLTIQRTQQEDSAVYLCASSPQSRQGQEKLFFGSGTQLSVL.